The clone carrying this TCR beta chain was seen a handful of times. The CDR3 consists of 15 residues. The germline gives CDR1 SGDLS, CDR2 YYNGEE. The V and J ends lost 0 bases and 0 bases respectively, with 6 bases between them. The data were obtained in a study of regulatory T cells in long-lasting Graves disease. Arm-PCR of CDR3 regions with iRepertoire HTBI primers generated TCR beta libraries. TCRdb reanalysed the multiplex PCR reads using MiXCR and keeps one entry per CDR3 protein. The sample contains approximately 560,000 distinct CDR3 sequences, about 15% of which appear only once. Time point indicated: newly diagnosed GD, antithyroid drugs for less than 3 months. Generation of the TCR library employed RNA extracted from PBMCs. The data also belong to a second study, concerning T cells in Graves' hyperthyroidism and ophthalmopathy. This second report adds: Blood samples included most of the expanded thyroid clonotypes exceeding 0.001.

The sample in question was peripheral blood mononuclear cells (PBMCs), obtained at new diagnosis, from a patient treated with antithyroid drugs. The sequence came from a man aged 18 to 30 with Graves disease. This rearrangement joins TRBV9 to TRBJ2-2; no firm D call. The CDR3 sequence: CASSVVAANTGELFF. In DNA, the CDR3 is TGTGCCAGCAGCGTAGTTGCGGCGAACACCGGGGAGCTGTTTTTT.